This T cell receptor (beta chain) was recovered during a study of T cells in Graves' hyperthyroidism and ophthalmopathy. Amplification yielded TCR beta CDR3 regions, with RNA transcripts as the source. The HTBI primer set served for first-round RT-PCR of the TCR CDR3. TCRdb re-called the multiplex PCR reads with MiXCR, one entry per CDR3 protein. The sample lists 94,000 or so distinct CDR3 sequences; over 50% were seen once. Germline-derived CDR1 and CDR2 are MNHEY and SVGAGI. CDR3 size: 17 residues. Trimming took 5 bases from V and 4 from J; bases not matched to a gene: 10. This receptor was taken from a woman aged 40-49 years with Graves' hyperthyroidism. What was sequenced was blood. The J gene is TRBJ2-2, the V gene TRBV6-5; 10 positions agree with TRBD1. The CDR3 here is CASSRLTGQGITGELFF. CDR3 DNA: TGTGCCAGCAGTCGCCTCACGGGACAGGGGATCACCGGGGAGCTGTTTTTT.